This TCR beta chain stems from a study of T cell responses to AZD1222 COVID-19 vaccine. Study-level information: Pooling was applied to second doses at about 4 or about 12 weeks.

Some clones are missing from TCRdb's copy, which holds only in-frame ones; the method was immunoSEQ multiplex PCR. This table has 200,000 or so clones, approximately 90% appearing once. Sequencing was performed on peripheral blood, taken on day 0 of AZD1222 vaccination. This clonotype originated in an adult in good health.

The CDR3 region is CASSPPMGYEQFF. The CDR3 DNA sequence: TGTGCCAGCAGTCCTCCGATGGGTTATGAGCAGTTCTTC. The chain links TRBV27 to TRBJ2-1; D remains unclear. The CDR3 runs to 13 residues. Germline loops: CDR1 MNHEY, CDR2 SMNVEV (reference sequence). Trimming took 5 bases from V and 8 from J, leaving 13 bases between them.